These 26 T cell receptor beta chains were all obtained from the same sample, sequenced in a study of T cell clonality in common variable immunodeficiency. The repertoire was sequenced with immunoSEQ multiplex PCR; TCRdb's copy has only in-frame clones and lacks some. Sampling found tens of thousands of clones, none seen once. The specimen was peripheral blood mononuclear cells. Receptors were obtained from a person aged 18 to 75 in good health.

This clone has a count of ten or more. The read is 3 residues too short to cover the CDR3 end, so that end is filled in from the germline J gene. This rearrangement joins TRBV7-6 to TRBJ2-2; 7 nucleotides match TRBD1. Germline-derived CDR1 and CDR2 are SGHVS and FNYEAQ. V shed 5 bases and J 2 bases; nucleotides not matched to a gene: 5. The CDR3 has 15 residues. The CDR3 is CASSGRQGNTGELFF. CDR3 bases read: TGTGCCAGCAGCGGGCGACAGGGTAACACCGGGGAG.

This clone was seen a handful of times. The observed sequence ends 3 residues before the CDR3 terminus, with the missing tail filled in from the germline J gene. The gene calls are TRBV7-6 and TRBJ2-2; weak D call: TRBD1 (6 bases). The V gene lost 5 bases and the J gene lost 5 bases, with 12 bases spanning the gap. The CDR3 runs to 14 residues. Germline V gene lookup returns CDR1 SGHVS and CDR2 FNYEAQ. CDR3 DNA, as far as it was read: TGTGCCAGCAGCGGGAGAGGGGGTACCGGGGAG. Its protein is CASSGRGGTGE. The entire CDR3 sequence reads CASSGRGGTGELFF.

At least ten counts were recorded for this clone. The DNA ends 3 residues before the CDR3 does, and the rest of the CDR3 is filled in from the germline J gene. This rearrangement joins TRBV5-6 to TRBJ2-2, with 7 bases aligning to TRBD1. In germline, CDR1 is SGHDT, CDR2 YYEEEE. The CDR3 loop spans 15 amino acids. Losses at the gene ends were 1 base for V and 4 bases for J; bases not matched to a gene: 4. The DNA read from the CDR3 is TGTGCCAGCAGCTTGTACGCAGGGGGCACCGGGGAG. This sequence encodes CASSLYAGGTGE. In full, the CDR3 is CASSLYAGGTGELFF.

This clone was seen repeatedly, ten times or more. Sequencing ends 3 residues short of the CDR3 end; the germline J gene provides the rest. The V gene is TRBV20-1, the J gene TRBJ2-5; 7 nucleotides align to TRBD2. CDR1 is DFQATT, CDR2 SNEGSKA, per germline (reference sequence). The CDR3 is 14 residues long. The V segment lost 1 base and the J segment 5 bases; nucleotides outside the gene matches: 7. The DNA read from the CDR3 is TGCAGTGCTAGAGGGACGGGGGGAGGGGAGACC. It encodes CSARGTGGGET. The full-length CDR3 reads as CSARGTGGGETQYF.

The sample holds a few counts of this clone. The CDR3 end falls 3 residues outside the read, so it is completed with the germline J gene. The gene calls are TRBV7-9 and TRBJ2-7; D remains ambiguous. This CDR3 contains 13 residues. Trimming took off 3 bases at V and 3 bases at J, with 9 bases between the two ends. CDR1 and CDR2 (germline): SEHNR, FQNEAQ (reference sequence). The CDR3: CASSLGRFYEQYF. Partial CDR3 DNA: TGTGCCAGCAGCTTGGGCCGCTTCTACGAG.

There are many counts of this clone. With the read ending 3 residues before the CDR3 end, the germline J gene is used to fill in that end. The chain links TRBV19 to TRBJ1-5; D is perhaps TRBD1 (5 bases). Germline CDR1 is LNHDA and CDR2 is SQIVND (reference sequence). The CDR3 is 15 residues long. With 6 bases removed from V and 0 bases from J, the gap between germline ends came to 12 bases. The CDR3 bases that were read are TGTGCCAGTAGGACAGTTGGGAATAGCAATCAGCCC. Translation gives CASRTVGNSNQP. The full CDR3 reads CASRTVGNSNQPQHF.

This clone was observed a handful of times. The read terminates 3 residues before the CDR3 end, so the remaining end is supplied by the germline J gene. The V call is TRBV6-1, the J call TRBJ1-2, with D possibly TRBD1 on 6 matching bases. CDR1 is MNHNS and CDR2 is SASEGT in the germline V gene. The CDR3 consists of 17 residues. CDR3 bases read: TGTGCCAGCAGTGAAAATGGGGCCAGGGGAGTTTCCTACGAC. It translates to CASSENGARGVSYD. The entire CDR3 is CASSENGARGVSYDYTF.

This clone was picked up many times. CDR3: CASSFGESTSGSLHEQYF. CDR3 DNA, as far as it was read: TGTGCCAGCAGCTTCGGCGAGAGCACTAGCGGGAGTCTCCACGAG. The chain has TRBV7-6 and TRBJ2-7; 11 bases fit TRBD2. The read stops 3 residues short of the end of the CDR3; the missing end is completed from the germline J gene. V lost 3 bases to trimming and J lost 5 bases; unmatched junction nucleotides: 15. The CDR3 loop spans 18 amino acids. Germline CDR1 is SGHVS and CDR2 is FNYEAQ.

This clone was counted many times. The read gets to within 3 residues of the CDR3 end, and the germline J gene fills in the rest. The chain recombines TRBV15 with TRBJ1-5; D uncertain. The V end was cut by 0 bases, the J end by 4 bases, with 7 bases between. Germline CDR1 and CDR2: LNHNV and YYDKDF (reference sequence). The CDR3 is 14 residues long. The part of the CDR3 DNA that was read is TGTGCCACCAGCAGAGACAGCGTAAATCAGCCC. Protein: CATSRDSVNQP. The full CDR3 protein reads CATSRDSVNQPQHF.

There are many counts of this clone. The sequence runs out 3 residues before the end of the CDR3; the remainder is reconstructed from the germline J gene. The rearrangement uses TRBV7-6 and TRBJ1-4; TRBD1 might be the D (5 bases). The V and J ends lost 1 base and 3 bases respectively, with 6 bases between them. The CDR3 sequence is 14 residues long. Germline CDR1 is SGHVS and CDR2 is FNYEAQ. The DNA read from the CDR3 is TGTGCCAGCAGCTTAGAGGGGTCTAATGAAAAA. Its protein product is CASSLEGSNEK. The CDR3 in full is CASSLEGSNEKLFF. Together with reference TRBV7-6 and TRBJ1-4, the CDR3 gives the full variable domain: GAGVSQSPRYKVTKRGQDVALRCDPISGHVSLYWYRQALGQGPEFLTYFNYEAQQDKSGLPNDRFSAERPEGSISTLTIQRTEQRDSAMYRCASSLEGSNEKLFFGSGTQLSVL.

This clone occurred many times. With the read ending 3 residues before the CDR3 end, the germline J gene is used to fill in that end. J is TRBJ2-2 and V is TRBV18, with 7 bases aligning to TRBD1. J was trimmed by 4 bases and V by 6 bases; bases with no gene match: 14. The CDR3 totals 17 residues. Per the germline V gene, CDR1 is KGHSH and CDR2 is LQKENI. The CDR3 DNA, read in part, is TGTGCCAGCTCGATCGTCCTACAGGGGACGGCCACCGGGGAG. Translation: CASSIVLQGTATGE. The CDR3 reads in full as CASSIVLQGTATGELFF.

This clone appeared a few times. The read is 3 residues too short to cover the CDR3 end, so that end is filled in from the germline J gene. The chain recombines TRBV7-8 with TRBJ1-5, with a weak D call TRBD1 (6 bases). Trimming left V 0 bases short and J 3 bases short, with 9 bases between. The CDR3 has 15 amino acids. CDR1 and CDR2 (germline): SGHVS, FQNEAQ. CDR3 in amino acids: CASSLATGSNQPQHF. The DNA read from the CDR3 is TGTGCCAGCAGCTTAGCAACAGGGTCCAATCAGCCC.

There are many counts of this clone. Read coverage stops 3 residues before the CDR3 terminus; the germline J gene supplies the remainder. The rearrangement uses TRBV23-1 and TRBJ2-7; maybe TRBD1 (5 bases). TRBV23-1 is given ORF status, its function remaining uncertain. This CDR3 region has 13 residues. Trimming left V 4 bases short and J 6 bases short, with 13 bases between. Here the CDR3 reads CASSLIRVLEQYF. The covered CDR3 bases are TGCGCCAGCAGTCTAATCAGGGTTCTCGAG.

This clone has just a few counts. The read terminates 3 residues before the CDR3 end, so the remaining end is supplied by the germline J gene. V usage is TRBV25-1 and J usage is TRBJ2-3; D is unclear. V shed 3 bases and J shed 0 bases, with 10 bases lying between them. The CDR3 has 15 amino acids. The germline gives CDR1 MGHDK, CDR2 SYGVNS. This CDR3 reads CASSESRASTDTQYF. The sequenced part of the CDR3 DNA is TGTGCCAGCAGTGAGTCACGCGCCAGCACAGATACG.

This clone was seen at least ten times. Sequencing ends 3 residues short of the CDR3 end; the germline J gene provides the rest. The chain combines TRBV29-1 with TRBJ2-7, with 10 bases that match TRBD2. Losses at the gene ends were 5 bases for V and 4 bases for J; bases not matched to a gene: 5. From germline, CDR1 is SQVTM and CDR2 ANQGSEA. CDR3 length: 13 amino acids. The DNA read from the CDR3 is TGCAGCGTTCTAGCGGGAGTAGGGTACGAG. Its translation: CSVLAGVGYE. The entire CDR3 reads CSVLAGVGYEQYF.

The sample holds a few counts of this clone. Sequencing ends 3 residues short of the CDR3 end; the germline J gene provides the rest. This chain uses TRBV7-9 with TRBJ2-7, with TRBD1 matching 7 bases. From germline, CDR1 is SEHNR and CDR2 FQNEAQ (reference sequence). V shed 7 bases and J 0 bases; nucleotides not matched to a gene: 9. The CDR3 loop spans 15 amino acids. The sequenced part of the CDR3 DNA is TGTGCCAGCACCTCCCCGGACAGGTACTCCTACGAG. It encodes CASTSPDRYSYE. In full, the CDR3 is CASTSPDRYSYEQYF.

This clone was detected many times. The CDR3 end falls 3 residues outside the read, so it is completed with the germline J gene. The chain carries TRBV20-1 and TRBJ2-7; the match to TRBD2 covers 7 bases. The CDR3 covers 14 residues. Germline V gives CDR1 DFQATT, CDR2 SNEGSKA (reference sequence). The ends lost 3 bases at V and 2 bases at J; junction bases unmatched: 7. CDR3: CSASEAGLAYEQYF. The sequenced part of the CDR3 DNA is TGCAGTGCTAGTGAGGCAGGACTAGCCTACGAG.

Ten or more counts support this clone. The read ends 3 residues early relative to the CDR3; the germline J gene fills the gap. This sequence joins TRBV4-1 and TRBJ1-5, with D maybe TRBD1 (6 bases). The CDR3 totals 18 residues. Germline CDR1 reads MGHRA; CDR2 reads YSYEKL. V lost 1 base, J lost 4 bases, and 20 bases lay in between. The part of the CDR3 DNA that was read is TGCGCCAGCAGCCAAGTAAACATGGGCTTTAGGGGGAATCAGCCC. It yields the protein CASSQVNMGFRGNQP. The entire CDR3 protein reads CASSQVNMGFRGNQPQHF.

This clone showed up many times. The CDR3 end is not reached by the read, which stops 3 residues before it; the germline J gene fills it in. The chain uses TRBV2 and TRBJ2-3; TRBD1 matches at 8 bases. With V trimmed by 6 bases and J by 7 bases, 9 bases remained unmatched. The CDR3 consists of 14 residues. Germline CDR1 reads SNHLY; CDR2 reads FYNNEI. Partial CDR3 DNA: TGTGCCAGCAGGCCGCAGGGGGCTGGTTATACG. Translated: CASRPQGAGYT. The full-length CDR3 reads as CASRPQGAGYTQYF.

The CDR3 protein is CASSLAPGTPLDHGYTF. The covered CDR3 bases are TGTGCCAGCAGCTTAGCCCCCGGGACACCCCTAGATCACGGC. The chain recombines TRBV7-2 with TRBJ1-2; weak D call: TRBD1 (6 bases). The read ends 3 residues before the CDR3 terminus; that terminus is restored from the germline J gene. Germline V gives CDR1 SGHTA, CDR2 FQGNSA. The CDR3 totals 17 residues.

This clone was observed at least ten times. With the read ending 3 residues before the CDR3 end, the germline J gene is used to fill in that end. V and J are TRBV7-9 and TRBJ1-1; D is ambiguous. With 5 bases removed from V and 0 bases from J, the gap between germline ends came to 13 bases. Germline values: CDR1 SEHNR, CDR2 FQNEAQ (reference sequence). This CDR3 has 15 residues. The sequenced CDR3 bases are TGTGCCAGCAGCGCGACACAGTCTATGAACACTGAA. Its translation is CASSATQSMNTE. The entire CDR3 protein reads CASSATQSMNTEAFF.

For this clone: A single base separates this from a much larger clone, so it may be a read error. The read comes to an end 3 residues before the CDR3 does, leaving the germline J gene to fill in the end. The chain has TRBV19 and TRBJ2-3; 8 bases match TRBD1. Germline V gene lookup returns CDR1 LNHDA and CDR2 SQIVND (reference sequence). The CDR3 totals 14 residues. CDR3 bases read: TGTGCCAGTAGTACGGACAGGGTCGGACAGCCG. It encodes CASSTDRVGQP. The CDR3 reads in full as CASSTDRVGQPQYF. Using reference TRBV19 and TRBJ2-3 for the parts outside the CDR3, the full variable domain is DGGITQSPKYLFRKEGQNVTLSCEQNLNHDAMYWYRQDPGQGLRLIYYSQIVNDFQKGDIAEGYSVSREKKESFPLTVTSAQKNPTAFYLCASSTDRVGQPQYFGPGTRLTVL.

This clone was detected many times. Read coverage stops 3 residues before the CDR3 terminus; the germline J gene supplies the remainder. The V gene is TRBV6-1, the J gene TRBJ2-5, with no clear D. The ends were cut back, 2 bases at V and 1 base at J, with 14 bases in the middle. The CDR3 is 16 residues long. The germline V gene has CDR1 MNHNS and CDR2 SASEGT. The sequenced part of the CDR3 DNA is TGTGCCAGCAGTGAAAGACCCCGACACATCCAAGAGACC. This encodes CASSERPRHIQET. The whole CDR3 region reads CASSERPRHIQETQYF.

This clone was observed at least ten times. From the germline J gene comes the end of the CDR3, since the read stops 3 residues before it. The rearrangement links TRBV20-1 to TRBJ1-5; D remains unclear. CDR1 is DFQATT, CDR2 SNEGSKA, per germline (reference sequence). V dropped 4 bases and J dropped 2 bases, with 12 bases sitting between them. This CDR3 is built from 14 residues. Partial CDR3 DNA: TGCAGTGCTATACGGGGAACCGGCAATCAGCCC. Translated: CSAIRGTGNQP. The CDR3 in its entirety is CSAIRGTGNQPQHF.

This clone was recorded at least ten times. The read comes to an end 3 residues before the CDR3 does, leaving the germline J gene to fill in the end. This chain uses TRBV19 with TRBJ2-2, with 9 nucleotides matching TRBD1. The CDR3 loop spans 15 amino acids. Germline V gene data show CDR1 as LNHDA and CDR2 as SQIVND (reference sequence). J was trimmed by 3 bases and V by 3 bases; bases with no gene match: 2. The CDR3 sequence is CASSMGTGHTGELFF. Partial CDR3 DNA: TGTGCCAGTAGTATGGGGACAGGGCACACCGGGGAG.

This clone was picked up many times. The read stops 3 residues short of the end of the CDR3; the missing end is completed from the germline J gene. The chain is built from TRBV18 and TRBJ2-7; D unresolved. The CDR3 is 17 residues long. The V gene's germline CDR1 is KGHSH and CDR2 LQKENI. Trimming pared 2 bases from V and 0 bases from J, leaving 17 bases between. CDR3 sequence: CASSPNPFLPSSYEQYF. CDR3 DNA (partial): TGTGCCAGCTCACCAAATCCCTTTCTACCGAGCTCCTACGAG.